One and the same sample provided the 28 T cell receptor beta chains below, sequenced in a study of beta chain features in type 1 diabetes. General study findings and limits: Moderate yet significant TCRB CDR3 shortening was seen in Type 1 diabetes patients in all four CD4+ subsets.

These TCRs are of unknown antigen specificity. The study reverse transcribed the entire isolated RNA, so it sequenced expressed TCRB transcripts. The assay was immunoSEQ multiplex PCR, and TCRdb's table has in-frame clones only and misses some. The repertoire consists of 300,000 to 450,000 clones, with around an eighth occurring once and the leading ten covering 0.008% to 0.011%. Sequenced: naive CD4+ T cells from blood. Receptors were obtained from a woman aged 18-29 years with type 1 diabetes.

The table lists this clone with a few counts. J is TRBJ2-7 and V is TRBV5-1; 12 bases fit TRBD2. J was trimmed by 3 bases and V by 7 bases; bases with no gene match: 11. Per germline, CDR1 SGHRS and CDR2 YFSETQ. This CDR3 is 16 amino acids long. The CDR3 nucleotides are TGCGCCAGCGCCCGGACGACTAGCGGGGGAAGCTACGAGCAGTACTTC. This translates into CASARTTSGGSYEQYF. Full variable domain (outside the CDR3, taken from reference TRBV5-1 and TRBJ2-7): KAGVTQTPRYLIKTRGQQVTLSCSPISGHRSVSWYQQTPGQGLQFLFEYFSETQRNKGNFPGRFSGRQFSNSRSEMNVSTLELGDSALYLCASARTTSGGSYEQYFGPGTRLTVT.

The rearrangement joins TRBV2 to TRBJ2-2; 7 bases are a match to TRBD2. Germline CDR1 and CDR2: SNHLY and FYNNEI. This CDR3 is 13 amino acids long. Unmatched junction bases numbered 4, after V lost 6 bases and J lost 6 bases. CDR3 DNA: TGTGCCAGCAGGGGACGGGAGGCCGGGGAGCTGTTTTTT. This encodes CASRGREAGELFF.

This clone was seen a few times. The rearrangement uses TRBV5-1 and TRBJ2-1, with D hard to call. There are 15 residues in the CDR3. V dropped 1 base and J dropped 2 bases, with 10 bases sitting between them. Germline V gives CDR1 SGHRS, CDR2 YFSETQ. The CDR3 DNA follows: TGCGCCAGCAGCTTGCGGTCAGGTACCTACAATGAGCAGTTCTTC. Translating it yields CASSLRSGTYNEQFF.

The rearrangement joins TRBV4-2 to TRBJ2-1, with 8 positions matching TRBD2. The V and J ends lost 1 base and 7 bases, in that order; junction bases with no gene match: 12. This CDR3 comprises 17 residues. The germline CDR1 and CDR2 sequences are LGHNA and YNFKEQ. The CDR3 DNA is TGTGCCAGCAGCCAAGTAGGTAGCGGGATAGTGGTGAATGAGCAGTTCTTC. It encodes CASSQVGSGIVVNEQFF.

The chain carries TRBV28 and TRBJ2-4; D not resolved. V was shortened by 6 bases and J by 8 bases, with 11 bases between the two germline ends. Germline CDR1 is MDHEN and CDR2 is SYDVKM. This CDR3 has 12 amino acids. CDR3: CASSMSVDIQYF. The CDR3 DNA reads TGTGCCAGCAGCATGAGTGTAGACATTCAGTACTTC.

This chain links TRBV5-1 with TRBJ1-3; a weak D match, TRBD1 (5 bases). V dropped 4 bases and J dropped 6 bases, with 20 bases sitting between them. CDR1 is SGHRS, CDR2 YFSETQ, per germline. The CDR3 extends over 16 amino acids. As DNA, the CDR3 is TGCGCCAGCAGCCTGGGACCAGCGAAGCGTCTAAACACCATATATTTT. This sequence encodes CASSLGPAKRLNTIYF. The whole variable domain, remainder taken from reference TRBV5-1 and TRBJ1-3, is KAGVTQTPRYLIKTRGQQVTLSCSPISGHRSVSWYQQTPGQGLQFLFEYFSETQRNKGNFPGRFSGRQFSNSRSEMNVSTLELGDSALYLCASSLGPAKRLNTIYFGEGSWLTVV.

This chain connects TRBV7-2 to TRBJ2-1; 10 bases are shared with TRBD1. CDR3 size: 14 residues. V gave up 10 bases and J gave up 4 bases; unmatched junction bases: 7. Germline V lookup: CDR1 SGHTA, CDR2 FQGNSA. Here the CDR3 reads CATHDRGPYNEQFF. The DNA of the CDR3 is TGTGCCACACACGACAGGGGGCCATACAATGAGCAGTTCTTC.

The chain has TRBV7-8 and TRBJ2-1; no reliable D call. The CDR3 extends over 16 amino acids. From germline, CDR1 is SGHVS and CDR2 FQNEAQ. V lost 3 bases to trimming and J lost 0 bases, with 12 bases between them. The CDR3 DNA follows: TGTGCCAGCAGCTTGGCAAGAATTTTCTCCTACAATGAGCAGTTCTTC. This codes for CASSLARIFSYNEQFF.

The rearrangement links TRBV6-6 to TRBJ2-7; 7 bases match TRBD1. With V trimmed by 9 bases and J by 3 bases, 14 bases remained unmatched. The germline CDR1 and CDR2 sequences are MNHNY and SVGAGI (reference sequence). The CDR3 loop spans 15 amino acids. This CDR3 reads CARGRDRADGYEQYF. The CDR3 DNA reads TGTGCCAGAGGACGCGACAGGGCGGATGGCTACGAGCAGTACTTC.

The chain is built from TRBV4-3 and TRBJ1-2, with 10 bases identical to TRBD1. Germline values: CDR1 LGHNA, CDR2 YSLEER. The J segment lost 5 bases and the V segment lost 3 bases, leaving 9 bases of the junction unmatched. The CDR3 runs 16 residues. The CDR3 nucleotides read TGCGCCAGCAGCCATGCGACCGGGACAGGGGTTTATGGCTACACCTTC. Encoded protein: CASSHATGTGVYGYTF.

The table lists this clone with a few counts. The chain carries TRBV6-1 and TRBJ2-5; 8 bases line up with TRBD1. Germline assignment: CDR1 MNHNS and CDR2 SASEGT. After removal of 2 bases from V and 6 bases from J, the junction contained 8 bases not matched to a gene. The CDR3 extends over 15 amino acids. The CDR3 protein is CASSESGGEFKTQYF. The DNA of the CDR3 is TGTGCCAGCAGTGAATCAGGGGGCGAGTTCAAGACCCAGTACTTC.

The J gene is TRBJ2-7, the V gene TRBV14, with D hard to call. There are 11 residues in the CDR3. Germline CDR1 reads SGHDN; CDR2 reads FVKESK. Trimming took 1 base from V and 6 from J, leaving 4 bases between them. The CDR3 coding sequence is TGTGCCAGCAGCCAAGCGGTCGAGCAGTACTTC. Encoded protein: CASSQAVEQYF.

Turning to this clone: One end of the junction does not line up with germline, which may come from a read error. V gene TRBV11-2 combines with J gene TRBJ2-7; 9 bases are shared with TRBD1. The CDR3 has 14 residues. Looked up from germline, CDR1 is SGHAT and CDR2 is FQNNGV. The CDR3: CASSLDRGAYEQYF. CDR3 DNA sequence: TGTGCCAGCAGCCTAGACAGGGGGGCCTACGAGCAGTACTTC.

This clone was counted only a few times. The DNA of the CDR3 is TGTGCCAGCAGCCGCGGAGGGGGCGTGACGGTCACTGAAGCTTTCTTT. This gives the protein CASSRGGGVTVTEAFF. The V gene is TRBV7-6, the J gene TRBJ1-1, with TRBD1 matching 7 bases. CDR3 size: 16 residues. Trimming cost V 5 bases and J 4 bases; bases outside gene matches: 13. The germline CDR1 and CDR2 sequences are SGHVS and FNYEAQ.

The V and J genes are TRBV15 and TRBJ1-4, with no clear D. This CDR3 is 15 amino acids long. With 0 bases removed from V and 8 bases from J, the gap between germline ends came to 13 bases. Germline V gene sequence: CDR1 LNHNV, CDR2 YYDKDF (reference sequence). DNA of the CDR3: TGTGCCACCAGCAGAGAAGCGTCGGACTTGGAAAAACTGTTTTTT. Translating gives CATSREASDLEKLFF. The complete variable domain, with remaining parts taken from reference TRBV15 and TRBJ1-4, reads DAMVIQNPRYQVTQFGKPVTLSCSQTLNHNVMYWYQQKSSQAPKLLFHYYDKDFNNEADTPDNFQSRRPNTSFCFLDIRSPGLGDTAMYLCATSREASDLEKLFFGSGTQLSVL.

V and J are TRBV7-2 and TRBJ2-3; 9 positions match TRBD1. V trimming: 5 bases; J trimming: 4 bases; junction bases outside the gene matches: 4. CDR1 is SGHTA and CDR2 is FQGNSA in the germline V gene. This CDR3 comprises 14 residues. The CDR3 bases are TGTGCCAGCAGCCCCGGGACAGGGTCAGATACGCAGTATTTT. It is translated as CASSPGTGSDTQYF.

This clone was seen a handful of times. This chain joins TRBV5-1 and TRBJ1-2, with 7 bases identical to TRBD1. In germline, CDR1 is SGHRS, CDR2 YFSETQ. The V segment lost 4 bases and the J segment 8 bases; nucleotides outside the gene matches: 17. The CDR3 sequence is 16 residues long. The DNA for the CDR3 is TGCGCCAGCAGCCCGGCGGCGGGGCAGGGGGAATTCGGCTACACCTTC. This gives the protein CASSPAAGQGEFGYTF.

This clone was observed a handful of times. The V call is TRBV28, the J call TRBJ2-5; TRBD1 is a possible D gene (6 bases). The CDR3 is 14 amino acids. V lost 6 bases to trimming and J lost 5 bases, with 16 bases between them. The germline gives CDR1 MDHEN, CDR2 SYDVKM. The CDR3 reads CASSNLQGRETQYF. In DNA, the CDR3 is TGTGCCAGCAGCAACCTACAGGGAAGGGAGACCCAGTACTTC.

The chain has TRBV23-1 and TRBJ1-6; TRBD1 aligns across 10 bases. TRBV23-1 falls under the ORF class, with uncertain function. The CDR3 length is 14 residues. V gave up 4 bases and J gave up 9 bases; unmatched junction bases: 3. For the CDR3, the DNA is TGCGCCAGCAGTCGGGGACAGGGGTTTTCACCCCTCCACTTT. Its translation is CASSRGQGFSPLHF.

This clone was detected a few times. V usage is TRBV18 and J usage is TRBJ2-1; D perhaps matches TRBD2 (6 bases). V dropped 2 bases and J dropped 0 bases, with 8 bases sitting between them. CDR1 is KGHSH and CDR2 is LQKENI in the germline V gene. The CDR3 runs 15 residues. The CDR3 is CASSPGGISYNEQFF. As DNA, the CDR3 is TGTGCCAGCTCACCAGGGGGGATCTCCTACAATGAGCAGTTCTTC.

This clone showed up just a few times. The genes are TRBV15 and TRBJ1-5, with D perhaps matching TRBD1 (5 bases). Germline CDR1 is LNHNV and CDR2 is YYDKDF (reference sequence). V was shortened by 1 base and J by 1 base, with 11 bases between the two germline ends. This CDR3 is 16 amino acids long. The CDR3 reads CATSRGDGGSNQPQHF. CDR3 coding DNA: TGTGCCACCAGCAGAGGGGACGGGGGAAGCAATCAGCCCCAGCATTTT.

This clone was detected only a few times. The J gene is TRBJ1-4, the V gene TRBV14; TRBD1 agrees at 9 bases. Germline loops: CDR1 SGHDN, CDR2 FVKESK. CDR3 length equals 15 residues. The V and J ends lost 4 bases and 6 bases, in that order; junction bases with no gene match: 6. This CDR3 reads CASSPRTGVHEKLFF. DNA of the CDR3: TGTGCCAGCAGCCCCCGGACAGGGGTCCATGAAAAACTGTTTTTT.

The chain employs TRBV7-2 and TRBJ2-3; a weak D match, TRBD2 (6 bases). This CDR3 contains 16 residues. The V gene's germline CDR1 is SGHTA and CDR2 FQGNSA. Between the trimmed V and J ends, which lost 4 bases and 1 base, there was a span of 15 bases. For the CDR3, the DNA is TGTGCCAGCAGCTACCGAGGGCGGGGAGGCACAGATACGCAGTATTTT. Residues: CASSYRGRGGTDTQYF.

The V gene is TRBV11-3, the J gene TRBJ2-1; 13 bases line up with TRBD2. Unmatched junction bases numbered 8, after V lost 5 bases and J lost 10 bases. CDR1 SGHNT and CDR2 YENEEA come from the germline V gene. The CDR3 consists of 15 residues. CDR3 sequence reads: CASSRGLAGAEEQFF. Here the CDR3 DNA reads TGTGCCAGCAGCCGTGGACTAGCGGGAGCCGAAGAGCAGTTCTTC.

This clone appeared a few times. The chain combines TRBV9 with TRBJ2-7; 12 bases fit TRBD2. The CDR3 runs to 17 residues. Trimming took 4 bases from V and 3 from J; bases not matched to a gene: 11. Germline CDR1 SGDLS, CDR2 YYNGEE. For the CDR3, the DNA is TGTGCCAGCAGCCCCCGACTAGCGGGAGCAATTAACTACGAGCAGTACTTC. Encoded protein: CASSPRLAGAINYEQYF.

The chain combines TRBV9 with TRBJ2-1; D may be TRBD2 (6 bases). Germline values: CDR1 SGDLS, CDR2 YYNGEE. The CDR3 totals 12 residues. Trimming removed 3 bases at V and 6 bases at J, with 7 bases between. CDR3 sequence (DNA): TGTGCCAGCAGCGGGGACTTCAATGAGCAGTTCTTC. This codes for CASSGDFNEQFF.

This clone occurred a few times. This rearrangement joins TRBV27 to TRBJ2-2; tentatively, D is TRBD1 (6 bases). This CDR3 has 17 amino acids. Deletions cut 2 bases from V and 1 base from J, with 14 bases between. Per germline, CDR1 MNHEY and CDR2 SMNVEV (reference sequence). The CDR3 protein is CASSLASGTRNTGELFF. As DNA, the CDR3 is TGTGCCAGCAGTTTAGCCTCCGGGACACGGAACACCGGGGAGCTGTTTTTT.

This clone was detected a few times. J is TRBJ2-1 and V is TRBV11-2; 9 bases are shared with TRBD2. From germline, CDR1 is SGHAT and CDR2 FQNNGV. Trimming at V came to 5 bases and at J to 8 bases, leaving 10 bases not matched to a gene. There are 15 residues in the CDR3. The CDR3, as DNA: TGTGCCAGCAGCCCCGGGACTAGCACCTTCTATGAGCAGTTCTTC. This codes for CASSPGTSTFYEQFF.